This record looks at one T cell receptor beta chain sequence and its context. Its target is not known. Clones were read by immunoSEQ multiplex PCR, and TCRdb kept only the in-frame ones, dropping some. The data show 55,000 to 75,000 clones, about 80% seen once. This entry is derived from a study of T cell responses to AZD1222 COVID-19 vaccine. Study results and caveats: Repertoire sampling happened only post peak T cell response. Dominant CD4 TCR responses targeted spike regions 160-218 and 743-854.

In germline, CDR1 is LNHDA, CDR2 SQIVND (reference sequence). Trimming removed 3 bases from V and 5 bases from J, with 7 bases in between. The CDR3 is 13 residues long. This chain connects TRBV19 to TRBJ1-4, with D unresolved. Sequenced material: peripheral blood, taken on day 0 of AZD1222 vaccination. This clonotype was sampled from an adult in good health. The CDR3 sequence is CASSMGLNEKLFF. The CDR3 nucleotides are TGTGCCAGTAGTATGGGTTTAAATGAAAAACTGTTTTTT.